A selection of T cell receptor beta chains follows, all from one sample in a study of prognosis after radiotherapy for stage I lung cancer. TCRdb re-called the multiplex PCR reads with MiXCR, one entry per CDR3 protein. The sample carries more than 13,000 distinct CDR3 sequences, about 32% recorded once. Sample: PBMCs, taken before or after stereotactic body radiation therapy (not recorded which). These receptors all come from a donor at least 50 years old with non-small cell lung cancer. Both conserved end residues are part of each CDR3. D genes are given only for firm matches. Size is omitted from some rows. Given values are once, few, many or a class for expanded clones.

clone size: medium-sized
J gene: TRBJ1-3
D gene: -
V gene: TRBV30
CDR3 DNA: TGTGCCTGGAGTGTATTGGGGGGAAACACCATATATTTT
CDR3 protein: CAWSVLGGNTIYF

clone size: -
J gene: TRBJ2-2
D gene: -
V gene: TRBV30
CDR3 DNA: TGTGCCTGGATTTGGGTGACCGGGGAGCTTTTTTTT
CDR3 protein: CAWIWVTGELFF

clone size: -
J gene: TRBJ1-6
D gene: TRBD1
V gene: TRBV11-2
CDR3 DNA: TGTGCCAGCAGCTCTGGACAGGTCCATTCACCCCTCCACTTT
CDR3 protein: CASSSGQVHSPLHF

clone size: many
J gene: TRBJ1-4
D gene: -
V gene: TRBV20-1
CDR3 DNA: TGCAGTGCTCGCCACGGGGTGTCCGAAAAACTGTTTTTT
CDR3 protein: CSARHGVSEKLFF

clone size: many
J gene: TRBJ2-1
D gene: -
V gene: TRBV7-6
CDR3 DNA: TGTGCCAGCAGCCAATCGACAGAGATGAATGAGCAGTTCTTC
CDR3 protein: CASSQSTEMNEQFF

clone size: many
J gene: TRBJ1-2
D gene: -
V gene: TRBV10-3
CDR3 DNA: TGTGCCATCAGTGAGTCGATGATTAGACGTACTAACTATGGCTACACCTTC
CDR3 protein: CAISESMIRRTNYGYTF

clone size: many
J gene: TRBJ2-2
D gene: TRBD1
V gene: TRBV5-6
CDR3 DNA: TGTGCCAGCAGCGATTCCGGACAGGGTTACACCGGGGAGCTGTTTTTT
CDR3 protein: CASSDSGQGYTGELFF

clone size: -
J gene: TRBJ2-7
D gene: TRBD2
V gene: TRBV20-1
CDR3 DNA: TGCAGTGCTAGGGCAGGGACTAACTCCTACAAGCAGTACTTC
CDR3 protein: CSARAGTNSYKQYF

clone size: many
J gene: TRBJ1-5
D gene: -
V gene: TRBV20-1
CDR3 DNA: TGCAGTGCTGGCGCGGGAAAACAGCCCCAGCATTTT
CDR3 protein: CSAGAGKQPQHF

clone size: medium-sized
J gene: TRBJ1-2
D gene: -
V gene: TRBV6-2/TRBV6-3
CDR3 DNA: TGTGCCAGCAGTTACATGGGGAACTATGGCTACACCTTC
CDR3 protein: CASSYMGNYGYTF

clone size: many
J gene: TRBJ1-5
D gene: -
V gene: TRBV29-1
CDR3 DNA: TGCAGCCCCCAGAGAGCCCAGCATTTT
CDR3 protein: CSPQRAQHF

clone size: large
J gene: TRBJ1-3
D gene: -
V gene: TRBV20-1
CDR3 DNA: TGCAGTGCTAGTGTTCAGGGCAGGCAACGAGGAAACACCATATATTTT
CDR3 protein: CSASVQGRQRGNTIYF

clone size: many
J gene: TRBJ1-5
D gene: TRBD1
V gene: TRBV29-1
CDR3 DNA: TGCAGCGTGGGACAGGGTAATCAGCCCCAGCATTTT
CDR3 protein: CSVGQGNQPQHF

clone size: many
J gene: TRBJ2-1
D gene: -
V gene: TRBV7-9
CDR3 DNA: TGTGCCAGCAGCGATAAGGGACTCAATTCCTACAATGAGCAGTTCTTC
CDR3 protein: CASSDKGLNSYNEQFF

clone size: -
J gene: TRBJ1-2
D gene: -
V gene: TRBV27
CDR3 DNA: TGTGCCAGCAGTACCTACGGGGACACTGTCTATGGCTACACCTTC
CDR3 protein: CASSTYGDTVYGYTF

clone size: many
J gene: TRBJ2-7
D gene: TRBD1
V gene: TRBV5-5
CDR3 DNA: TGTGCCAGCAGCTTGGAGGGACAGGGAACTTTGCAGTACTTC
CDR3 protein: CASSLEGQGTLQYF

clone size: medium-sized
J gene: TRBJ2-1
D gene: -
V gene: TRBV6-2/TRBV6-3
CDR3 DNA: TGTGCCAGCAGTTACGGGGAGAATGAGCAGTTCTTC
CDR3 protein: CASSYGENEQFF

clone size: many
J gene: TRBJ2-7
D gene: -
V gene: TRBV7-9
CDR3 DNA: TGTGCCAGCAGCTTAGCGTTGTATCCCGAGCAGTACTTC
CDR3 protein: CASSLALYPEQYF

clone size: medium-sized
J gene: TRBJ2-1
D gene: -
V gene: TRBV6-2/TRBV6-3
CDR3 DNA: TGTGCCAGCAGTCCAACGTCCCTGGCGACTGAGCAGTTCTTC
CDR3 protein: CASSPTSLATEQFF

clone size: -
J gene: TRBJ2-2
D gene: TRBD2
V gene: TRBV4-1
CDR3 DNA: TGCGCCAGCAGCCGACTAGCGGGAGGGCAGGAGGAGTTGTTTTTT
CDR3 protein: CASSRLAGGQEELFF

clone size: -
J gene: TRBJ1-1
D gene: TRBD1
V gene: TRBV20-1
CDR3 DNA: TGCAGTGCCAGAAGACAGGGGCTGGGCACTGAATCTTTCTTT
CDR3 protein: CSARRQGLGTESFF

clone size: -
J gene: TRBJ1-4
D gene: TRBD1
V gene: TRBV6-6
CDR3 DNA: TGTGCCAGCATTTACACATCGACAGGGGACGAAAAACTGTTTTTT
CDR3 protein: CASIYTSTGDEKLFF

clone size: many
J gene: TRBJ1-2
D gene: -
V gene: TRBV9
CDR3 DNA: TGTGCCAGCAGCGTAGCGACAGGAGTCTATGGCTACACCTTC
CDR3 protein: CASSVATGVYGYTF

clone size: -
J gene: TRBJ2-3
D gene: -
V gene: TRBV20-1
CDR3 DNA: TGCAGTGCGAGAGCGGTATGGCCCCCAGATACGCAGTATTTT
CDR3 protein: CSARAVWPPDTQYF

clone size: many
J gene: TRBJ1-1
D gene: -
V gene: TRBV5-6
CDR3 DNA: TGTGCCAGCAAACCCCTAACGGAGGGCAGCGCTGAAGCTTTCTTT
CDR3 protein: CASKPLTEGSAEAFF

clone size: many
J gene: TRBJ2-7
D gene: TRBD1
V gene: TRBV20-1
CDR3 DNA: TGCAGTGCTAGTAGGGGGACAGGGGGACTCGAGCAGTACTTC
CDR3 protein: CSASRGTGGLEQYF

clone size: many
J gene: TRBJ2-5
D gene: -
V gene: TRBV4-1
CDR3 DNA: TGCGCCAGCAGCCAAGATACAGGGCAAGAGACCCAGTACTTC
CDR3 protein: CASSQDTGQETQYF

clone size: many
J gene: TRBJ2-7
D gene: -
V gene: TRBV10-3
CDR3 DNA: TGTGCCATCAGTGGTCGGGTAGACTACGAGCAGTACTTC
CDR3 protein: CAISGRVDYEQYF

clone size: many
J gene: TRBJ1-1
D gene: TRBD1
V gene: TRBV27
CDR3 DNA: TGTGCCAGCAGGACAGAACCGGGACAGGGTTTCACTGAAGCTTTCTTT
CDR3 protein: CASRTEPGQGFTEAFF

clone size: -
J gene: TRBJ2-1
D gene: TRBD2
V gene: TRBV18
CDR3 DNA: TGTGCCAGCTCCCTGACTAGCGGGGGGGCTAACTACAATGGGCAGTTCTTC
CDR3 protein: CASSLTSGGANYNGQFF

clone size: many
J gene: TRBJ2-7
D gene: -
V gene: TRBV30
CDR3 DNA: TGTGCCTGGAGTGTCCGACACCACTACGAGCAGTACTTC
CDR3 protein: CAWSVRHHYEQYF

clone size: many
J gene: TRBJ2-7
D gene: TRBD2
V gene: TRBV5-1
CDR3 DNA: TGCGCCAGCAGCTTTAGCGGGGGGGGAACCTACGAGCAGTACTTC
CDR3 protein: CASSFSGGGTYEQYF